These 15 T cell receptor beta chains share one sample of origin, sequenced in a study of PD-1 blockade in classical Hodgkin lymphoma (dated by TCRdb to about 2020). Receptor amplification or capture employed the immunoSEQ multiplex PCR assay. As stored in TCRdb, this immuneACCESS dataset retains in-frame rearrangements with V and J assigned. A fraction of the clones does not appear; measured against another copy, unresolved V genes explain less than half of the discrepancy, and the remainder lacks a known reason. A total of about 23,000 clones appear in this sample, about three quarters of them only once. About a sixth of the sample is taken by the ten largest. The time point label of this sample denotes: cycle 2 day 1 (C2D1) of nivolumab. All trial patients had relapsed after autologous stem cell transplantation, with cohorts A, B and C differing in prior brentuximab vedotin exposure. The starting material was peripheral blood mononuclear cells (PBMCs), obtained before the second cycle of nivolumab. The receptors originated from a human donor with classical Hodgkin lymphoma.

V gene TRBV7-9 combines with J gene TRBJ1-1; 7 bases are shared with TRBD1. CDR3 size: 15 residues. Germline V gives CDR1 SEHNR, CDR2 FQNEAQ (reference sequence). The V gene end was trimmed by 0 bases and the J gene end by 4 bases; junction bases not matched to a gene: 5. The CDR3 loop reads CASSLAAGGGTEAFF. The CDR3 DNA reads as TGTGCCAGCAGCTTAGCGGCAGGGGGTGGCACTGAAGCTTTCTTT.

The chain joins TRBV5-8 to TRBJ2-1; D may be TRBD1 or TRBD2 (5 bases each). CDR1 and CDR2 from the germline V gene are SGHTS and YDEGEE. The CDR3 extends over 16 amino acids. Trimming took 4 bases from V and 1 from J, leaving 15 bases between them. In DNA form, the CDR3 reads TGTGCCAGCAGCGGCCGGGGCAGGCCTTCCTACAATGAGCAGTTCTTC. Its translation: CASSGRGRPSYNEQFF.

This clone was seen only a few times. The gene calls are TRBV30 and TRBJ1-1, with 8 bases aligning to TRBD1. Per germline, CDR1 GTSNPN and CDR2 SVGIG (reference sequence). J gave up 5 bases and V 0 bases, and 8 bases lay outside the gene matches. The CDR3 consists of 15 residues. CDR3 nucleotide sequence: TGTGCCTGGAGTGTGGAGACAGGGGTTCGGACTGAAGCTTTCTTT. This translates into CAWSVETGVRTEAFF.

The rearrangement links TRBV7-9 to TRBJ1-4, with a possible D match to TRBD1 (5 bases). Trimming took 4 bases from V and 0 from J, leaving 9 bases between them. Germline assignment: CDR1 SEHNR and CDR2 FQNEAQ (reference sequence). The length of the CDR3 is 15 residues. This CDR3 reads CASSSRQPTNEKLFF. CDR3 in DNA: TGTGCCAGCAGCTCAAGACAGCCAACTAATGAAAAACTGTTTTTT.

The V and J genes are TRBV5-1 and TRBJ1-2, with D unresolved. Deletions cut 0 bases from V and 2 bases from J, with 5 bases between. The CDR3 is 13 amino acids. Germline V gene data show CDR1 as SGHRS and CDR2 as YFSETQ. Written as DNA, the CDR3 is TGCGCCAGCAGCTTGGGATCGAACTATGGCTACACCTTC. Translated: CASSLGSNYGYTF.

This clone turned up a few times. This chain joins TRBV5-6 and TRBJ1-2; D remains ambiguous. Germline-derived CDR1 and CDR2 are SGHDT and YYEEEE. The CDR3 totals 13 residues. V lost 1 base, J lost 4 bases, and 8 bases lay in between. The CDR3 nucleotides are TGTGCCAGCAGCTTGAAGGGCGGCTATGGCTACACCTTC. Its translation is CASSLKGGYGYTF.

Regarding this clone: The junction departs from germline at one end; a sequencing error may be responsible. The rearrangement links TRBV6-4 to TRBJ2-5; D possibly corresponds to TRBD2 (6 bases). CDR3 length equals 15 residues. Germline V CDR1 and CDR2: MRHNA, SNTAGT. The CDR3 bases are TGTGCCACCAGTGGCTCGGAGGGGTACCAAGAGACCCAGTACTTC. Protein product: CATSGSEGYQETQYF.

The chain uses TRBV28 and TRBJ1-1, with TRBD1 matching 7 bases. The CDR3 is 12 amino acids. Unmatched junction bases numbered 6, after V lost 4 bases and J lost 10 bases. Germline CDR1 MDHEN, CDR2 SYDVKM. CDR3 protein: CASSSQGDIAFF. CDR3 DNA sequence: TGTGCCAGCAGTTCTCAGGGGGATATAGCTTTCTTT.

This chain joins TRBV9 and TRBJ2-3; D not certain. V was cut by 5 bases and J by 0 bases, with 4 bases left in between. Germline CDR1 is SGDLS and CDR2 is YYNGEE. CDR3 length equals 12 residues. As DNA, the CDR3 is TGTGCCAGCAGTCCTAGCACAGATACGCAGTATTTT. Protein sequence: CASSPSTDTQYF.

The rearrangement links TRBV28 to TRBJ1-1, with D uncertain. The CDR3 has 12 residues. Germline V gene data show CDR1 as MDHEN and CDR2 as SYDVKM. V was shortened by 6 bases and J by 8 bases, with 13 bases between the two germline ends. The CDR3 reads CASSKFPGEAFF. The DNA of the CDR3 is TGTGCCAGCAGCAAGTTCCCTGGGGAAGCTTTCTTT. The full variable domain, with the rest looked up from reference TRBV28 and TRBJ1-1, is DVKVTQSSRYLVKRTGEKVFLECVQDMDHENMFWYRQDPGLGLRLIYFSYDVKMKEKGDIPEGYSVSREKKERFSLILESASTNQTSMYLCASSKFPGEAFFGQGTRLTVV.

CDR3 sequence reads: CASSGQRAALMGSQYF. The DNA of the CDR3 is TGTGCCAGCAGTGGCCAGCGGGCAGCCCTTATGGGGTCCCAGTACTTC. V and J are TRBV6-6 and TRBJ2-5, with a weak D call TRBD2 (6 bases). CDR1 MNHNY and CDR2 SVGAGI come from the germline V gene (reference sequence). The CDR3 totals 16 residues. Trimming left V 5 bases short and J 9 bases short, with 25 bases between.

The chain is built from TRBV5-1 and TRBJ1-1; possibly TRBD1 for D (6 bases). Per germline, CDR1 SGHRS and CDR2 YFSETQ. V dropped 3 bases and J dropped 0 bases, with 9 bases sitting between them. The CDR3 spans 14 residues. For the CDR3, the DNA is TGCGCCAGCAGCTCAAACAGGGTGAACACTGAAGCTTTCTTT. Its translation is CASSSNRVNTEAFF.

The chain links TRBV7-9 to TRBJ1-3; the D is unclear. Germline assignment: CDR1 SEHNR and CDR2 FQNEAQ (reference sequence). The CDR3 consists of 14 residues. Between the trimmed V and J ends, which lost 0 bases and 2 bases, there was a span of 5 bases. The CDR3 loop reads CASSLAAAGNTIYF. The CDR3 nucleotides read TGTGCCAGCAGCTTAGCGGCAGCTGGAAACACCATATATTTT.

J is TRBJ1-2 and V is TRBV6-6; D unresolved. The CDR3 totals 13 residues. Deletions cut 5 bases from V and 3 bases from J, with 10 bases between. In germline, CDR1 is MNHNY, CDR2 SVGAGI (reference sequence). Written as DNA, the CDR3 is TGTGCCAGCAGTACTCCCGCCTACTATGGCTACACCTTC. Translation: CASSTPAYYGYTF.

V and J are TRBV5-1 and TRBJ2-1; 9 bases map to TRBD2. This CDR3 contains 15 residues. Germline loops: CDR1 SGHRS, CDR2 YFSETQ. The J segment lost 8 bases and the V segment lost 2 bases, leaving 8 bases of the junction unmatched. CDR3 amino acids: CASSFGLAGLDEQFF. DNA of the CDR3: TGCGCCAGCAGCTTTGGGCTAGCGGGACTGGATGAGCAGTTCTTC.